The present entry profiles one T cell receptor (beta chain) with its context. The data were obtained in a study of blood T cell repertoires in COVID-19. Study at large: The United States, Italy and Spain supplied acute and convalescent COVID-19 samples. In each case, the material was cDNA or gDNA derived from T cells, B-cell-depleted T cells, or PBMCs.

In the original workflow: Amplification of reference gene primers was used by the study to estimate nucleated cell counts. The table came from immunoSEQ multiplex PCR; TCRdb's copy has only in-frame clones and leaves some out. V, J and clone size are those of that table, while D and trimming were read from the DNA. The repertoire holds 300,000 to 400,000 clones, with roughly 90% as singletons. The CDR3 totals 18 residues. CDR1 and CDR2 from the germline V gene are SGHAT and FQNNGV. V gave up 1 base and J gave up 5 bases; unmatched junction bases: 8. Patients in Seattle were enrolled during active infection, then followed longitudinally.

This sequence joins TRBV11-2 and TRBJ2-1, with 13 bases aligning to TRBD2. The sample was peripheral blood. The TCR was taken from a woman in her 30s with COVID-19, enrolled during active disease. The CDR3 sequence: CASSLGGTSGALHNEQFF. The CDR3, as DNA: TGTGCCAGCAGCTTAGGGGGGACTAGCGGGGCCCTCCACAATGAGCAGTTCTTC.